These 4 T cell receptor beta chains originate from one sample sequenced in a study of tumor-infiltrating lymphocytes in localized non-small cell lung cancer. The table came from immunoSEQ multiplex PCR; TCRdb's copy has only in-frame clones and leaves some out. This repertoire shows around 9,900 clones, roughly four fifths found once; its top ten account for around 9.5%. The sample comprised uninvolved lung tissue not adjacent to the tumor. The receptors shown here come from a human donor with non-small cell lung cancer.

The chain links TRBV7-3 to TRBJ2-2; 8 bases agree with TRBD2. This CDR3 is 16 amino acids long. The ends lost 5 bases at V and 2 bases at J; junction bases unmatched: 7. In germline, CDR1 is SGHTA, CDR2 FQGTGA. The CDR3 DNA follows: TGTGCCAGCAGCCCCAGTGGGACTAGAAACACCGGGGAGCTGTTTTTT. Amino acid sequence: CASSPSGTRNTGELFF. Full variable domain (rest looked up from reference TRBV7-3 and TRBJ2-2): GAGVSQTPSNKVTEKGKYVELRCDPISGHTALYWYRQSLGQGPEFLIYFQGTGAADDSGLPNDRFFAVRPEGSVSTLKIQRTERGDSAVYLCASSPSGTRNTGELFFGEGSRLTVL.

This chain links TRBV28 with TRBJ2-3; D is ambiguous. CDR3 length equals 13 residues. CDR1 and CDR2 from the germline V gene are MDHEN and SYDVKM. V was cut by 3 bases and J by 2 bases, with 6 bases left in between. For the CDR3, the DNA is TGTGCCAGCAGTTTTGACCTCACAGATACGCAGTATTTT. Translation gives CASSFDLTDTQYF.

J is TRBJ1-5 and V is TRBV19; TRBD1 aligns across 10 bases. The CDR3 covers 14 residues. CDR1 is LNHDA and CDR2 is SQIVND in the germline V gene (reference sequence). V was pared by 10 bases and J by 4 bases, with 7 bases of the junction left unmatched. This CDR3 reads CATAPGQGNQPQHF. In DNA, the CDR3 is TGTGCCACCGCCCCGGGACAGGGGAATCAGCCCCAGCATTTT.

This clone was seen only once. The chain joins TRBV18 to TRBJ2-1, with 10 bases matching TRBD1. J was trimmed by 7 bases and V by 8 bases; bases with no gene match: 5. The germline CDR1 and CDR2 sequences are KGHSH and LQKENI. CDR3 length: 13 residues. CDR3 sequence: CASARQGANEQFF. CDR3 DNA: TGTGCCAGCGCCCGACAGGGGGCGAATGAGCAGTTCTTC.